The 23 T cell receptor beta chains reported below all come from one sample, sequenced in a study of cytomegalovirus exposure and HLA in healthy donors. The primer mix had 60 Vbeta and 13 Jbeta primers. Clones were read by immunoSEQ multiplex PCR, and TCRdb kept only the in-frame ones, dropping some. In all, the sample yields tens of thousands of clones. Sequencing was performed on PBMCs. The receptors originated from a man in his forties in good health and CMV-seronegative.

The V call is TRBV5-4, the J call TRBJ2-7, with D hard to call. V lost 1 base, J lost 5 bases, and 13 bases lay in between. Germline V gives CDR1 SGHNT, CDR2 YYREEE (reference sequence). This CDR3 region has 14 residues. CDR3 residues: CASSLSASGHEQYF. The CDR3 region has the DNA TGTGCCAGCAGCTTGTCGGCTTCGGGTCACGAGCAGTACTTC.

The V call is TRBV19, the J call TRBJ2-1, with 7 bases aligning to TRBD2. With V trimmed by 4 bases and J by 3 bases, 6 bases remained unmatched. The CDR3 runs 15 residues. Germline CDR1 is LNHDA and CDR2 is SQIVND (reference sequence). The CDR3 protein is CASSKRLADYNEQFF. CDR3 DNA: TGTGCCAGTAGTAAACGACTAGCTGACTACAATGAGCAGTTCTTC.

The chain recombines TRBV9 with TRBJ2-5, with 10 bases lining up with TRBD2. Germline values: CDR1 SGDLS, CDR2 YYNGEE. Unmatched junction bases numbered 5, after V lost 4 bases and J lost 2 bases. This CDR3 comprises 15 residues. The CDR3 loop is CASSPRTSGQETQYF. CDR3 DNA sequence: TGTGCCAGCAGCCCCCGGACTAGCGGACAAGAGACCCAGTACTTC.

The rearrangement joins TRBV2 to TRBJ1-2; no reliable D call. CDR1 is SNHLY, CDR2 FYNNEI, per germline. V was shortened by 3 bases and J by 2 bases, with 10 bases between the two germline ends. The CDR3 has 14 amino acids. CDR3 bases: TGTGCCAGCAGTGAGGGCACAATGAACTATGGCTACACCTTC. Its protein is CASSEGTMNYGYTF.

The V and J genes are TRBV7-9 and TRBJ2-7; TRBD1 agrees at 7 bases. Germline CDR1 reads SEHNR; CDR2 reads FQNEAQ (reference sequence). The CDR3 is 16 residues long. The trim removed 5 bases at V and 0 bases at J, leaving 10 bases unmatched. CDR3 DNA: TGTGCCAGCAGCCTCTCCCGGGACAGCAGCTCCTACGAGCAGTACTTC. It specifies CASSLSRDSSSYEQYF.

This chain uses TRBV6-4 with TRBJ2-4; the D gene is possibly TRBD2 (6 bases). From germline, CDR1 is MRHNA and CDR2 SNTAGT. V was pared by 0 bases and J by 9 bases, with 15 bases between. This CDR3 region has 15 residues. CDR3: CASSDSMGGDSIQYF. The CDR3 DNA reads TGTGCCAGCAGTGACTCGATGGGGGGAGATAGCATTCAGTACTTC.

A note on this clone: Within the sample, other DNA sequences also encode this same CDR3. The V gene is TRBV9, the J gene TRBJ1-1; D is uncertain. The CDR3 has 14 amino acids. V lost 0 bases, J lost 0 bases, and 6 bases lay in between. Looked up from germline, CDR1 is SGDLS and CDR2 is YYNGEE. The CDR3 spells CASSVGGMNTEAFF. The CDR3 region has the DNA TGTGCCAGCAGCGTAGGAGGGATGAACACTGAAGCTTTCTTT.

This chain links TRBV4-1 with TRBJ1-2, with 7 bases that match TRBD1. J lost 4 bases, V lost 1 base, and 12 bases had no gene match. The CDR3 contains 17 residues. Germline CDR1 MGHRA, CDR2 YSYEKL. The CDR3 DNA reads as TGCGCCAGCAGCCAAGCCCAGACAGGGAGAGGATCCTATGGCTACACCTTC. Its protein is CASSQAQTGRGSYGYTF.

This rearrangement joins TRBV2 to TRBJ1-4, with no clear D. Trimming stripped 4 bases from V and 8 bases from J, with 14 bases between. The CDR3 extends over 14 amino acids. Germline CDR1 is SNHLY and CDR2 is FYNNEI. CDR3 sequence (DNA): TGTGCCAGCAGTGGCCCAGGATGGGTCGAAAAACTGTTTTTT. It yields the protein CASSGPGWVEKLFF.

The chain links TRBV28 to TRBJ2-2, with 9 bases lining up with TRBD2. V lost 6 bases and J lost 3; bases outside the gene matches: 2. Germline loops: CDR1 MDHEN, CDR2 SYDVKM. The CDR3 is made up of 14 amino acids. This CDR3 reads CASSRTSDTGELFF. DNA for the CDR3: TGTGCCAGCAGCCGGACTAGCGACACCGGGGAGCTGTTTTTT. Based on the CDR3 plus reference TRBV28 and TRBJ2-2, the full variable domain is DVKVTQSSRYLVKRTGEKVFLECVQDMDHENMFWYRQDPGLGLRLIYFSYDVKMKEKGDIPEGYSVSREKKERFSLILESASTNQTSMYLCASSRTSDTGELFFGEGSRLTVL.

The gene calls are TRBV7-2 and TRBJ1-4, with 8 bases that match TRBD1. V lost 4 bases, J lost 5 bases, and 12 bases stayed unmatched. Germline lookup yields CDR1 SGHTA and CDR2 FQGNSA. CDR3 length: 17 amino acids. CDR3 sequence reads: CASSSAPGGQKNEKLFF. CDR3 sequence (DNA): TGTGCCAGCAGCTCAGCCCCAGGGGGCCAGAAAAATGAAAAACTGTTTTTT.

V gene TRBV13 combines with J gene TRBJ1-1; tentatively, D is TRBD1 (6 bases). Trimming took off 6 bases at V and 10 bases at J, with 15 bases between the two ends. This CDR3 region has 12 residues. Germline CDR1 PRHDT, CDR2 FYEKMQ (reference sequence). This CDR3 is CASRSLRDTAFF. The DNA of the CDR3 is TGTGCCAGCAGGTCATTACGGGACACAGCTTTCTTT.

J is TRBJ1-1 and V is TRBV5-1; 8 bases map to TRBD1. CDR3 length equals 14 residues. V dropped 3 bases and J dropped 4; count of bases not matched to a gene: 5. Germline assignment: CDR1 SGHRS and CDR2 YFSETQ. The CDR3 here is CASSYQTGVTEAFF. The CDR3 DNA reads as TGCGCCAGCAGCTACCAGACAGGGGTCACTGAAGCTTTCTTT. The full variable domain, with the rest looked up from reference TRBV5-1 and TRBJ1-1, is KAGVTQTPRYLIKTRGQQVTLSCSPISGHRSVSWYQQTPGQGLQFLFEYFSETQRNKGNFPGRFSGRQFSNSRSEMNVSTLELGDSALYLCASSYQTGVTEAFFGQGTRLTVV.

This sequence joins TRBV21-1 and TRBJ2-7; the listed D gene, TRBD1, was not tested against the DNA. TRBV21-1 is an annotated pseudogene. The CDR3 is 13 amino acids. CDR3 DNA: TGTGCCAGCGGCCAGGGGCTCTCCTACGAGCAGTACTTC. This gives the protein CASGQGLSYEQYF.

V and J are TRBV28 and TRBJ2-5; possible D gene TRBD2, 5 bases. Germline CDR1 is MDHEN and CDR2 is SYDVKM. Trimming took 6 bases from V and 7 from J, leaving 21 bases between them. This CDR3 contains 15 residues. CDR3 nucleotides: TGTGCCAGCAGCCCCCGGGATGACCTAAGTTGGACCCAGTACTTC. This translates into CASSPRDDLSWTQYF. Filled out from reference TRBV28 and TRBJ2-5, the complete variable domain reads DVKVTQSSRYLVKRTGEKVFLECVQDMDHENMFWYRQDPGLGLRLIYFSYDVKMKEKGDIPEGYSVSREKKERFSLILESASTNQTSMYLCASSPRDDLSWTQYFGPGTRLLVL.

This chain connects TRBV25-1 to TRBJ2-3; TRBD1 agrees at 7 bases. CDR1 is MGHDK, CDR2 SYGVNS, per germline. The CDR3 spans 16 residues. The junction had 12 bases not matched to a gene; V was cut back by 3 bases and J by 6 bases. The CDR3 here is CASSERKGATGDTQYF. The CDR3 bases are TGTGCCAGCAGTGAGAGGAAGGGGGCAACGGGGGATACGCAGTATTTT.

This sequence joins TRBV18 and TRBJ2-1, with D unresolved. Per the germline V gene, CDR1 is KGHSH and CDR2 is LQKENI. V lost 6 bases and J 5 bases, leaving 20 bases between the germline ends. The CDR3 length is 16 residues. CDR3 coding DNA: TGTGCCAGCTCCCGCGACCCGCCGGTTGGGCACAATGAGCAGTTCTTC. Amino acid sequence: CASSRDPPVGHNEQFF.

The V gene is TRBV5-1, the J gene TRBJ2-6; 9 bases are a match to TRBD1. Looked up from germline, CDR1 is SGHRS and CDR2 is YFSETQ. There are 18 residues in the CDR3. J was trimmed by 1 base and V by 4 bases; bases with no gene match: 9. For the CDR3, the DNA is TGCGCCAGCAGCACCTACAGGGGGCAATCGTCTGGGGCCAACGTCCTGACTTTC. Encoded protein: CASSTYRGQSSGANVLTF.

CDR3: CASSANSGLGSYEQYF. In nucleotides, the CDR3 is TGCGCCAGCAGCGCAAACTCGGGACTCGGGAGCTACGAGCAGTACTTC. The V and J genes are TRBV5-1 and TRBJ2-7, with D maybe TRBD2 (6 bases). The ends were cut back, 4 bases at V and 3 bases at J, with 20 bases in the middle. The CDR3 extends over 16 amino acids. The germline CDR1 and CDR2 sequences are SGHRS and YFSETQ.

V and J are TRBV19 and TRBJ1-2; 7 positions match TRBD1. Looked up from germline, CDR1 is LNHDA and CDR2 is SQIVND (reference sequence). The trim removed 5 bases at V and 0 bases at J, leaving 9 bases unmatched. The length of the CDR3 is 16 residues. This CDR3 reads CASSSRDSFTNYGYTF. The CDR3 DNA follows: TGTGCCAGTAGTTCCCGGGACAGCTTTACTAACTATGGCTACACCTTC.

The rearrangement links TRBV7-2 to TRBJ2-1; no reliable D call. Germline values: CDR1 SGHTA, CDR2 FQGNSA. This CDR3 is 12 amino acids long. V dropped 5 bases and J dropped 8 bases, with 10 bases sitting between them. This chain's CDR3 is CASSPLTDEQFF. Here the CDR3 DNA reads TGTGCCAGCAGCCCCCTAACGGATGAGCAGTTCTTC.

This chain uses TRBV6-5 with TRBJ2-7, with D tentatively TRBD1 (5 bases). The germline CDR1 and CDR2 sequences are MNHEY and SVGAGI. The CDR3 totals 13 residues. Trimming removed 6 bases from V and 5 bases from J, with 14 bases in between. The CDR3 here is CASRPQGAHEQYF. CDR3 bases: TGTGCCAGCAGGCCCCAGGGTGCCCACGAGCAGTACTTC.

The chain carries TRBV2 and TRBJ2-1; 7 positions match TRBD1. The germline V gene encodes CDR1 SNHLY and CDR2 FYNNEI. Losses at the gene ends were 1 base for V and 3 bases for J; bases not matched to a gene: 3. The length of the CDR3 is 15 residues. Here the CDR3 DNA reads TGTGCCAGCAGTGAAGGGACAGGAGGCTACAATGAGCAGTTCTTC. Its protein is CASSEGTGGYNEQFF.